The clone carrying this T cell receptor beta chain was found many times. Antigen: not known. The data were obtained in a study of identical twins. The CDR3 totals 12 residues. V was cut by 4 bases and J by 8 bases, with 9 bases left in between. Germline CDR1 reads MNHEY; CDR2 reads SVGEGT. Whole-study findings and limits: For zero-insertion analyses, partial confounding could come from invariant MAIT and iNKT cells. Twins' surplus sharing was weaker for beta out-of-frame sequences. Out-of-frame sharing of TCR alpha in monozygotic twins was underestimated by models.

TCRdb redid the calling of the 5' RACE reads with MiXCR, one entry per CDR3 protein. The repertoire holds 690,000 or so distinct CDR3 sequences, roughly 6.2% seen once, with about 1.8% in the top ten. The genes are TRBV6-2 or TRBV6-3 and TRBJ2-4; no clear D gene. This TCR derives from a young man in good health. The sample comprised naive T cells sorted from blood. The CDR3 loop is CASSSGFHIQYF. The CDR3 DNA reads TGTGCCAGCAGTTCAGGCTTCCACATTCAGTACTTC.